The 10 T cell receptor beta chains reported below all come from one sample, sequenced in a study of T cell changes during pregnancy in multiple sclerosis. TCRdb keeps only in-frame clones here, not all; method: immunoSEQ multiplex PCR. The repertoire holds some 49,000 clones, with 85% to 95% as singletons. Sample: CD4+ T cells from peripheral blood mononuclear cells, taken in the second trimester of pregnancy. These receptors all stem from a female donor in good health, enrolled as a control in a pregnancy study.

The CDR3: CSVATGTEYGYTF. For the CDR3, the DNA is TGCAGCGTTGCTACTGGGACAGAGTATGGCTACACCTTC. The V and J genes are TRBV29-1 and TRBJ1-2, with 7 bases matching TRBD1. The germline V gene encodes CDR1 SQVTM and CDR2 ANQGSEA. Losses at the gene ends were 4 bases for V and 5 bases for J; bases not matched to a gene: 7. The CDR3 has 13 residues.

The chain recombines TRBV2 with TRBJ2-7; 7 bases match TRBD1. The ends lost 8 bases at V and 0 bases at J; junction bases unmatched: 7. CDR3 length: 14 amino acids. Per the germline V gene, CDR1 is SNHLY and CDR2 is FYNNEI. The CDR3 DNA reads as TGTGCCAGCGTTAACAGGGGATCCTCCTACGAGCAGTACTTC. Residues: CASVNRGSSYEQYF.

The chain has TRBV7-3 and TRBJ2-1, with D uncertain. V lost 2 bases, J lost 7 bases, and 9 bases lay in between. CDR1 and CDR2 from the germline V gene are SGHTA and FQGTGA. CDR3 length equals 13 residues. CDR3: CASSLAVPNEQFF. In DNA form, the CDR3 reads TGTGCCAGCAGCTTAGCGGTCCCGAATGAGCAGTTCTTC.

The chain joins TRBV9 to TRBJ2-2; 7 bases fit TRBD1. Germline CDR1 reads SGDLS; CDR2 reads YYNGEE. J lost 7 bases, V lost 1 base, and 1 base had no gene match. The CDR3 is 13 residues long. The CDR3 is CASSVRDSGELFF. In DNA, the CDR3 is TGTGCCAGCAGCGTAAGGGACAGCGGGGAGCTGTTTTTT.

V and J are TRBV6-5 and TRBJ1-4, with a weak D call TRBD1 (5 bases). The CDR3 loop spans 15 amino acids. From germline, CDR1 is MNHEY and CDR2 SVGAGI. Trimming shortened V by 6 bases and J by 0 bases, and 11 bases separated the two germline ends. The CDR3 DNA follows: TGTGCCAGCAGATATCAGGGTGCAACTAATGAAAAACTGTTTTTT. It is translated as CASRYQGATNEKLFF.

This chain connects TRBV6-4 to TRBJ2-7, with D perhaps matching TRBD1 (5 bases). Germline values: CDR1 MRHNA, CDR2 SNTAGT. The CDR3 covers 15 residues. V dropped 4 bases and J dropped 2 bases, with 15 bases sitting between them. In DNA, the CDR3 is TGTGCCAGCAGTGTTCAGGCAGGGTCTACCTACGAGCAGTACTTC. Protein product: CASSVQAGSTYEQYF.

V and J are TRBV30 and TRBJ1-1; 8 bases agree with TRBD1. J gave up 8 bases and V 2 bases, and 10 bases lay outside the gene matches. This CDR3 contains 14 residues. Per the germline V gene, CDR1 is GTSNPN and CDR2 is SVGIG (reference sequence). For the CDR3, the DNA is TGTGCCTGGAGTTCAGACAGGGGATTCAGGGAAGCTTTCTTT. Translated, it gives CAWSSDRGFREAFF.

The chain is built from TRBV5-6 and TRBJ2-6, with a weak D call TRBD2 (5 bases). CDR1 is SGHDT, CDR2 YYEEEE, per germline. This CDR3 region has 16 residues. The ends were cut back, 3 bases at V and 2 bases at J, with 12 bases in the middle. CDR3 DNA: TGTGCCAGCAGCTCTCGGACTCTTCCTGGGGCCAACGTCCTGACTTTC. As protein: CASSSRTLPGANVLTF.

The chain recombines TRBV18 with TRBJ2-1; TRBD2 might be the D (5 bases). The germline V and J ends were trimmed by 2 bases and 5 bases, with 7 bases remaining between them. CDR3 length: 13 amino acids. The V gene's germline CDR1 is KGHSH and CDR2 LQKENI. CDR3 DNA: TGTGCCAGCTCACCAGGGAGTAACAATGAGCAGTTCTTC. Encoded protein: CASSPGSNNEQFF.

The chain has TRBV5-1 and TRBJ2-2; a weak D match, TRBD1 (6 bases). Trimming pared 2 bases from V and 6 bases from J, leaving 17 bases between. CDR3 length: 16 residues. The germline CDR1 and CDR2 sequences are SGHRS and YFSETQ. This CDR3 is CASSFDARGNAGELFF. CDR3 DNA sequence: TGCGCCAGCAGCTTTGATGCCAGGGGTAACGCCGGGGAGCTGTTTTTT.